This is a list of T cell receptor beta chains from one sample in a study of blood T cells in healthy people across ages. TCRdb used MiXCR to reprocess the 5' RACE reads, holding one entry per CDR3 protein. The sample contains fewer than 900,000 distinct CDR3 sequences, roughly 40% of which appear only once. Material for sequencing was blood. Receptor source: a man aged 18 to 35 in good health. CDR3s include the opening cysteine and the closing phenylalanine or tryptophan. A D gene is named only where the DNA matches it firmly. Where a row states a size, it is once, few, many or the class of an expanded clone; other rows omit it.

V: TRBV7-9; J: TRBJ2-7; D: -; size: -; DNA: TGTGCCAGCAGTCGGGCCTGCTCATCCTACGAGCAGTACTTC; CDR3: CASSRACSSYEQYF
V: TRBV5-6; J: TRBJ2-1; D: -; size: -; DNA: TGTGCCAGCAGCCCGTGGAGGGGCAGTGAGCAGTTCTTC; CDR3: CASSPWRGSEQFF
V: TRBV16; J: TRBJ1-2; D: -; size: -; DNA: TGTGCCAGCAGCCAATCTCCCAGGGGTGGCTACACCTTC; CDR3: CASSQSPRGGYTF
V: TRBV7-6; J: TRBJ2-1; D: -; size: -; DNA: TGTGCCAGCAGCCCCAGGGCAAGGGGCTACAATGAGCAGTTCTTC; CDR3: CASSPRARGYNEQFF
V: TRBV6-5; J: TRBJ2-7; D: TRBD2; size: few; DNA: TGTGCCAGCACCCGCCGGCCCTCGGGGGGCGAGCAGTACTTC; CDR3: CASTRRPSGGEQYF
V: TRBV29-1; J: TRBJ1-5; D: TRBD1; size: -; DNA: TGCAGCGTTTTGACAGGGGCGGAGTTGGGTCAGCCCCAGCATTTT; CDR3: CSVLTGAELGQPQHF
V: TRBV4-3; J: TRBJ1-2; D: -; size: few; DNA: TGCGCCAGCAGCCAAGGGCGGCAGGGTCCTATCTATGGCTACACCTTC; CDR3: CASSQGRQGPIYGYTF
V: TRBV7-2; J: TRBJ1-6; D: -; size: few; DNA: TGTGCCAGCAGCCAGGGACTTCCTAGGGATAATTCACCCCTCCACTTT; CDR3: CASSQGLPRDNSPLHF
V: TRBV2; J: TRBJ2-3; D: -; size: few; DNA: TGTGCCAGCAAACGGGGGAGCACAGATACGCAGTATTTT; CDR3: CASKRGSTDTQYF
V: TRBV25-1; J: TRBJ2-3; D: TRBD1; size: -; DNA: TGTGCCAGCAGTGAGGGACAGATATCAGATACGCAGTATTTT; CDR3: CASSEGQISDTQYF
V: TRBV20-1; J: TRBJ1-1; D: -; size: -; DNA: TGCAGTGCTCCAGGTAGGATAGGAACTGAAGCTTTCTTT; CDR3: CSAPGRIGTEAFF
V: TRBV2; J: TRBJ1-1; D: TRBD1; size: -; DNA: TGTGCCAGCAGTGCAAAGGGGGCGCGGAGCACTGAAGCTTTCTTT; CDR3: CASSAKGARSTEAFF
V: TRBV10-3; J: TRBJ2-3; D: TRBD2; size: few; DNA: TGTGCCATCAGTGAGCCTAGCGGGGGGCGCACAGATACGCAGTATTTT; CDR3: CAISEPSGGRTDTQYF
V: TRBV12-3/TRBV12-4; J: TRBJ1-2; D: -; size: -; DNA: TGTGCCAGCAGTTTGACCCTCGGGGGCTGGAACTATGGCTACACCTTC; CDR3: CASSLTLGGWNYGYTF
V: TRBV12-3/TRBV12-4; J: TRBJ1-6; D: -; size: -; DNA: TGTGCCAGCACCTCGTTTGACAGCCAGAGTTTGGCCCTCCACTTT; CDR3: CASTSFDSQSLALHF
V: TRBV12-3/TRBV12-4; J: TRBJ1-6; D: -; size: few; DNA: TGTGCCAGCAGGAGAGGGCAGGGAGGCGGTTCACCCCTCCACTTT; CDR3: CASRRGQGGGSPLHF
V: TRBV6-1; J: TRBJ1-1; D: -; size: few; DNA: TGTGCCAGCAGTGTTAAGCAGAACACTGAAGCTTTCTTT; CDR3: CASSVKQNTEAFF
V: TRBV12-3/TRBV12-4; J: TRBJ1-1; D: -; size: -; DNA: TGTGCCAGCAGTTCGCTGGGACTTTTCGGAGCTTTCTTT; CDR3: CASSSLGLFGAFF
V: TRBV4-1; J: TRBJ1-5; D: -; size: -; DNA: TGCACCAGCAGCCAAGAGGGGAATCAGCCCCAGCATTTT; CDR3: CTSSQEGNQPQHF
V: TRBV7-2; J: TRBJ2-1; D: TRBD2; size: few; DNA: TGTGCCAGCAGCCACGGACTAGCGGGGGGCACAGTGAGCTCCTACAATGAGCAGTTCTTC; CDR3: CASSHGLAGGTVSSYNEQFF
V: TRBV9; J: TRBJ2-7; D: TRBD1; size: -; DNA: TGTGCCAGCAGCGTAGAAGTCCACCCGGGACAGGGGTCCTACGAGCAGTACTTC; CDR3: CASSVEVHPGQGSYEQYF
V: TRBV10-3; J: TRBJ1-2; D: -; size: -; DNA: TGTGCCATCAAATCGCTGAGGAGGAACTATGGCTACACCTTC; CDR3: CAIKSLRRNYGYTF
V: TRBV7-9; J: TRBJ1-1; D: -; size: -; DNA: TGTGCCAGCAGCCCAACACAGCCCCTTGAAGCTTTCTTT; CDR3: CASSPTQPLEAFF
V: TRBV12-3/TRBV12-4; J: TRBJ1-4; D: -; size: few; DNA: TGTGCCAGCAGCCCGATAATTGCAACTAATGAAAAACTGTTTTTT; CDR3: CASSPIIATNEKLFF
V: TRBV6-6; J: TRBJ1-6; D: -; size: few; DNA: TGTGCCAGCACCGACAGGACGTCCGGTAATTCACCCCTCCACTTT; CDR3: CASTDRTSGNSPLHF
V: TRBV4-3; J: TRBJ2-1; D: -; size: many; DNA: TGCGCCAGCAGCCTTCAGGCGGCGAGCTCCTACAATGAGCAGTTCTTC; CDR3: CASSLQAASSYNEQFF
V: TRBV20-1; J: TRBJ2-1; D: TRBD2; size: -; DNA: TGCAGTGCTAGATCGCTAGCGGGGGCTAAGGAGACCCAGTTCTTC; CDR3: CSARSLAGAKETQFF
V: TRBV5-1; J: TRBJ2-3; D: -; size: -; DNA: TGCGCCAGCAGCTTGGACTCCCCAGGGGCGCAGTATTTT; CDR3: CASSLDSPGAQYF
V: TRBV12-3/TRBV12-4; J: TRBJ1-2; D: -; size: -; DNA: TGTGCCAGCGCGGCGGGGTCCTATGGCTACACCTTC; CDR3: CASAAGSYGYTF
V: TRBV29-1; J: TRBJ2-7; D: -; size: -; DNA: TGCAGCGTTGACCCGACAGGAGGGGGGCTCGAGCAGTACTTC; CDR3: CSVDPTGGGLEQYF
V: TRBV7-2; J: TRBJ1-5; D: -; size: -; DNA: TGTGCCAGCAGCTTAGGGTCGAGGGGTAATCAGCCCCAGCATTTT; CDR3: CASSLGSRGNQPQHF
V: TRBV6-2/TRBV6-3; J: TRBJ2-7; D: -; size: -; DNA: TGTGCCAGCAACTCACCTAGGAGGGGATTCTACGAGCAGTACTTC; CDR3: CASNSPRRGFYEQYF
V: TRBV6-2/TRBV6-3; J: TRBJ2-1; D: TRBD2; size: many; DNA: TGTGCCAGCAGTTACTCACTAGCGGGGGCGGGGGATGAGCAGTTCTTC; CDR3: CASSYSLAGAGDEQFF
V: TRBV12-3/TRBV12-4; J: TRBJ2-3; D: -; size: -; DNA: TGTGCCAGCGGACCTGGGGGGCACACAGATACGCAGTATTTT; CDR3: CASGPGGHTDTQYF
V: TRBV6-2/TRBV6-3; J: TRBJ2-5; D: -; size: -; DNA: TGTGCCAGCAGACCTGGACAGTACCAAGAGACCCAGTACTTC; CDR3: CASRPGQYQETQYF
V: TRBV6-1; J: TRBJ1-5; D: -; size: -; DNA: TGTGCCAGCATTGAAGGGGGGAGCAATCAGCCCCAGCATTTT; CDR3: CASIEGGSNQPQHF
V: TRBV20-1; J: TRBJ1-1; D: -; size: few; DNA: TGCAGTGCTAGTGAGTCCGCCAGTGTGCCGGGGAACACTGAAGCTTTCTTT; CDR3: CSASESASVPGNTEAFF
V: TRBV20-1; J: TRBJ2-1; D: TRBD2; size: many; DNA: TGCAGTGCTCGACTAGCGGGGGGTTACAATGAGCAGTTCTTC; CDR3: CSARLAGGYNEQFF
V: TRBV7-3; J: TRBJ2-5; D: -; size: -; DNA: TGTGCCAGCAGCTTAAGGTCGGGCGGAGAAGAGACCCAGTACTTC; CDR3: CASSLRSGGEETQYF
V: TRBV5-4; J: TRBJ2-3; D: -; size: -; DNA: TGTGCCAGCAGCTTATTCAGGGGGGCACGCACAGATACGCAGTATTTT; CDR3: CASSLFRGARTDTQYF
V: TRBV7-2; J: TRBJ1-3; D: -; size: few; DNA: TGTGCCAGCAGCTTCCTCACAGGCCACTCTGGAAACACCATATATTTT; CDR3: CASSFLTGHSGNTIYF
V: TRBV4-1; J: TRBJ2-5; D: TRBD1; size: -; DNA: TGCGCCAGCAGCCAAGATCCCGTGACAGGGCTGGAGACCCAGTACTTC; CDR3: CASSQDPVTGLETQYF
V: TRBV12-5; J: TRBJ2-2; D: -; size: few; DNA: TGTGCTAGTGGTTTTCTGTTGCGAGATAACACCGGGGAGCTGTTTTTT; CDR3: CASGFLLRDNTGELFF
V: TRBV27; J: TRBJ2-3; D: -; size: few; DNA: TGTGCCAGCATGACCGGGGCCAACACAGATACGCAGTATTTT; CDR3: CASMTGANTDTQYF
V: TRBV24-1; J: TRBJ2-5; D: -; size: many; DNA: TGTGCCACCAGTGATTCCGGGGAATTAGAAGAGACCCAGTACTTC; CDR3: CATSDSGELEETQYF
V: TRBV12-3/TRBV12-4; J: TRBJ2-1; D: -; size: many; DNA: TGTGCCAGCAGTAGTCCCGGGGAGCAGTTCTTC; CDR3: CASSSPGEQFF
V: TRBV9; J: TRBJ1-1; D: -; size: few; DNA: TGTGCCAGCAGCGTAGAGGGGCGGCTGAACACTGAAGCTTTCTTT; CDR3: CASSVEGRLNTEAFF
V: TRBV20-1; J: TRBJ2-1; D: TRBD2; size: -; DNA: TGCAGTGCCCCTCGGGGGGGGGCAAGCAATGAGCAGTTCTTC; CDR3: CSAPRGGASNEQFF
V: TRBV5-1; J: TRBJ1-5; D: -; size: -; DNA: TGCGCCAGCAGATTGGGCCTCTCGGGGCAGCCCCAGCATTTT; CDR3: CASRLGLSGQPQHF
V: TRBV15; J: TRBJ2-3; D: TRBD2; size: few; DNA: TGTGCCACCAGCAGAGATATGAAAGCGGGGGCCACCCCTAGCACAGATACGCAGTATTTT; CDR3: CATSRDMKAGATPSTDTQYF
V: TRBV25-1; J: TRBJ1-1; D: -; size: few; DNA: TGTGCCAGCAGCCCGGTCGCCACCACTGAAGCTTTCTTT; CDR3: CASSPVATTEAFF
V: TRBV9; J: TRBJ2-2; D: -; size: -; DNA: TGTGCCAGCAGCGTCGACCCCACTAGTACCGGGGAGCTGTTTTTT; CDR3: CASSVDPTSTGELFF
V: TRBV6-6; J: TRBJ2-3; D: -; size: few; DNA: TGTGCCAGCAGTTACTCCGAGAACACCTGGGCAGATACGCAGTATTTT; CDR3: CASSYSENTWADTQYF
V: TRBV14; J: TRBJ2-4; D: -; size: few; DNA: TGTGCCAGCAGCCAATTACCCAGGTCCAAAAACATTCAGTACTTC; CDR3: CASSQLPRSKNIQYF
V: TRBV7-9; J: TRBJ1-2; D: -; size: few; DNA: TGTGCCAGCAGACCCGGGCCGGGACCAGAAACTAACTATGGCTACACCTTC; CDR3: CASRPGPGPETNYGYTF
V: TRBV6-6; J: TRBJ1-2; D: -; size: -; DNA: TGTGCCAGCAGGGGACGGAATGCCAACTATGGCTACACCTTC; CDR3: CASRGRNANYGYTF
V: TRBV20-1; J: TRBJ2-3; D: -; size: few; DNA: TGCAGTGCAAATGGACAGATTTTTACAGATACGCAGTATTTT; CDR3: CSANGQIFTDTQYF
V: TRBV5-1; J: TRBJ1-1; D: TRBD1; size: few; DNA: TGCGCCAGCAGCTTGACAGGGGCCTCAAACACTGAAGCTTTCTTT; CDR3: CASSLTGASNTEAFF
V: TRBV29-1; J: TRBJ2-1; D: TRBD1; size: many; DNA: TGCAGCGTTGTCGGGACAGAAGCTCTCTCCTACAATGAGCAGTTCTTC; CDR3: CSVVGTEALSYNEQFF